Reported below is one T cell receptor (beta chain). Assay: immunoSEQ multiplex PCR; the TCRdb copy retains only in-frame clones and omits some. The sample holds tens of thousands of clones, about 90% seen once. These data belong to a study of T cell changes during pregnancy in multiple sclerosis. Per the germline V gene, CDR1 is SQVTM and CDR2 is ANQGSEA. The length of the CDR3 is 12 residues. With 1 base removed from V and 6 bases from J, the gap between germline ends came to 7 bases. This clonotype was sampled from a female donor in good health, enrolled as a control in a pregnancy study. The V gene is TRBV29-1, the J gene TRBJ1-5; no clear D gene. Sample: peripheral blood, taken in the first trimester of pregnancy. The DNA of the CDR3 is TGCAGCGTTGAAGCCGAGGGTCAGCCCCAGCATTTT. Protein product: CSVEAEGQPQHF.